This T cell receptor beta chain appears in the sequencing data of a study of T-cell memory formation after mild COVID-19. Germline V CDR1 and CDR2: MNHEY, SMNVEV (reference sequence). The CDR3 totals 14 residues. The V gene end was trimmed by 7 bases and the J gene end by 4 bases; junction bases not matched to a gene: 5. Broader study findings: The study found contracting CD4+ clones mainly in CM and EM and contracting CD8+ clones in EMRA. The pre-infection memory compartment contained some responding clones, suggesting cross-reactive memory joined.

Notes on this clonotype: Its antigen is undetermined.

It was 5'RACE with constant-segment primers that produced the TCR alpha and TCR beta cDNA libraries, which carried sample barcodes and UMIs. TCRdb analysed the 5' RACE reads with MiXCR anew, one entry per CDR3 protein. The sample gives some 250,000 distinct CDR3 sequences, more than 15% of which show up once; under 25% is in the top ten. This TCR derives from a man aged 18 to 30 who had mild COVID-19 (a few samples of this study predate the infection). Cell type and time point are not known. This sequence joins TRBV27 and TRBJ2-1; 9 nucleotides match TRBD2. The source material was PBMCs or a T cell subset sorted from them (not recorded which). The CDR3 region has the DNA TGTGCCAGCACCCTGACTAGCGGATACAATGAGCAGTTCTTC. It encodes CASTLTSGYNEQFF.